This T cell receptor beta chain was observed in a study of technical replicates of blood from several donors (dated by TCRdb to 2015 to 2018). The library was generated by the immunoSEQ multiplex PCR assay. In TCRdb, the immuneACCESS table is reduced to in-frame sequences with V and J assigned. These tables do not hold every clone; where another copy was compared, an unresolved V gene accounts for under half, and the others remain unexplained. For this sample there are fewer than 90,000 clones; around 94% appear just once. Of the sample, under 0.5% is held by the ten largest clones. Points on this clone: The antigen this receptor binds is unknown. No much larger clone exists at a distance of one base, and base qualities are not known.

The CDR3 spans 13 residues, from the cysteine through the phenylalanine. Only the CDR3 DNA is retained, 39 bases long and in frame from the first base. Based on the germline V gene (reference sequence), the CDR1 and CDR2 sequences are MNHEY and SMNVEV. V lost 5 bases and J lost 12 bases, and the count of bases not matched to a germline gene is 12. The rearrangement joined TRBV27 to TRBJ1-2; TRBD1 agrees with 7 junctional bases. The specimen was T cells isolated from PBMCs. The TCR sequence derives from a human donor in good health. The CDR3 amino acid sequence is: CASSDRVVLAHTF. At the DNA level, the sequence is TGTGCCAGCAGTGACAGGGTGGTTTTGGCTCACACCTTC.